This T cell receptor beta chain was sequenced in a study of T cells in tumors after PD-1 blockade. Looking at the study overall: Patients received pembrolizumab 200 mg every 3 weeks or cemiplimab 350 mg every 2 weeks. During anti-PD-1 treatment, some patients continued daily vismodegib 150 mg. On average, peripheral blood gave some 110,000 TCR templates and under 45,000 unique clonotypes.

Sequenced by immunoSEQ multiplex PCR; TCRdb stores in-frame clones only, minus some. Of more than 45,000 clones in the sample, under 85% were seen once. The V gene lost 5 bases and the J gene lost 6 bases, with 14 bases spanning the gap. The germline gives CDR1 MNHEY, CDR2 SVGEGT. The CDR3 extends over 14 amino acids. Template: tumor biopsy or peripheral blood genomic DNA, 616-6,004 ng per sample. The TCR was taken from a human donor with advanced basal cell or squamous cell carcinoma (not recorded which). This chain joins TRBV6-2 or TRBV6-3 and TRBJ1-5; TRBD1 might be the D (5 bases). Sequences were derived from PBMCs, sampled before anti-PD-1 therapy. The chain's CDR3 is CASSDIQGAQPQHF. CDR3 DNA sequence: TGTGCCAGCAGTGACATTCAAGGGGCTCAGCCCCAGCATTTT.